Given below is one T cell receptor (beta chain) in context. What it binds is not known. The data stem from a study of T cell responses to AZD1222 COVID-19 vaccine. Some clones are missing from TCRdb's copy, which holds only in-frame ones; the method was immunoSEQ multiplex PCR. Altogether about 110,000 clones are present, over 85% being singletons, with the ten largest covering 15%. Whether given at about 4 or about 12 weeks, second doses were pooled. Study-wide results and caveats: Along spike, vaccine-associated CD4 TCRs were found throughout, with dominance at 160-218 and 743-854. Targets within unmutated variant regions were reportedly found for nearly half of spike-specific TCRs. Repertoires in all cases were sampled only once the peak T cell response had passed.

Germline assignment: CDR1 SGHTA and CDR2 FQGTGA. Trimming removed 5 bases at V and 5 bases at J, with 15 bases between. The CDR3 covers 15 residues. The rearrangement joins TRBV7-3 to TRBJ1-4, with D possibly matching TRBD1 (6 bases). The clonotype comes from an adult who received the AZD1222 COVID-19 vaccine. This material consisted of peripheral blood, taken 28 days after the second AZD1222 dose. The CDR3 nucleotides read TGTGCCAGCAGCCCAACCGGACAGTGGAATGAAAAACTGTTTTTT. Translation: CASSPTGQWNEKLFF. The whole variable domain, remainder taken from reference TRBV7-3 and TRBJ1-4, is GAGVSQTPSNKVTEKGKYVELRCDPISGHTALYWYRQSLGQGPEFLIYFQGTGAADDSGLPNDRFFAVRPEGSVSTLKIQRTERGDSAVYLCASSPTGQWNEKLFFGSGTQLSVL.